The subject of this entry is one TCR beta chain. As yet, its antigen is unknown. This specimen belongs to a study of T cell responses to AZD1222 COVID-19 vaccine. V lost 10 bases and J lost 0, with 10 bases in between. From germline, CDR1 is ENHRY and CDR2 SYGVKD. The CDR3 sequence is 13 residues long. The repertoire was sequenced with immunoSEQ multiplex PCR; TCRdb's copy has only in-frame clones and lacks some. In the table there are 140,000 or so clones, roughly 90% of which are singletons. The study, taken as a whole, reports: Reportedly, nearly half the spike-specific TCRs target unmutated variant regions. Spike-specific TCR breadth and depth rose after two AZD1222 doses.

This clonotype originated in an adult who received the AZD1222 COVID-19 vaccine. This material consisted of peripheral blood, taken 28 days after the second AZD1222 dose. This chain joins TRBV10-3 and TRBJ1-5; D uncertain. CDR3 coding DNA: TGTGCCACCCAATCGGATAGCAATCAGCCCCAGCATTTT. It is translated as CATQSDSNQPQHF.